The T cell receptor (beta chain) under discussion was sequenced for a study of low-dose radiotherapy and immunotherapy resistance in tumors. At the level of the study: Participants in Cohort 2 were given 1 Gy per fraction every two weeks, for 13 Gy over 26 weeks. The study administered intravenous cyclophosphamide at 200 mg/m2 every two weeks, one day ahead of radiation and immunotherapy.

V lost 5 bases and J lost 2; bases outside the gene matches: 17. Germline lookup yields CDR1 SGHTA and CDR2 FQGNSA. The CDR3 consists of 19 residues. Gene-specific TRAV and TRBV primers were used for first-strand cDNA, covering alpha and beta chains. With a constant-region primer and a V-primer adapter, TCRs were subjected to roughly 20 PCR cycles of amplification. In vitro transcription served to amplify the isolated mRNA. MiXCR, applied by TCRdb to the reads, yields one record per CDR3 protein. Among 59,000 or so distinct CDR3 sequences listed, about 25% were seen once. Time point of the sample: before trial treatment. Low-dose radiotherapy and low-dose cyclophosphamide, together with aspirin, ipilimumab and nivolumab, were given to donors. At least ten counts were recorded for this clonotype.

The rearrangement links TRBV7-2 to TRBJ2-7; the match to TRBD2 covers 11 bases. This sequence was found in a male donor with rectosigmoid adenocarcinoma. This specimen was PBMCs, taken before treatment. DNA for the CDR3: TGTGCCAGCAGCGGACGTGGGACTAGCGGAACTTCCGCGACCTACGAGCAGTACTTC. This gives the protein CASSGRGTSGTSATYEQYF.